This TCR beta chain comes out of a study of shared T cell receptors in the human thymus. The protocol was immunoSEQ multiplex PCR, while the TCRdb copy is restricted to in-frame clones and leaves out a portion. The sample has roughly 500,000 clones, around three quarters seen once; the top ten hold more than 0.01%. The germline CDR1 and CDR2 sequences are PRHDT and FYEKMQ (reference sequence). V was pared by 6 bases and J by 0 bases, with 16 bases of the junction left unmatched. The CDR3 spans 18 residues. These data also formed part of another study, on human thymus T cells. As that study records: Serving as donors were healthy Finnish infants, each of whom was having open corrective surgery for congenital heart defects.

The chain carries TRBV13 and TRBJ2-5, with TRBD2 matching 7 bases. The sequenced sample was thymocytes. This sequence was found in a boy in the first two years of life with a congenital heart defect. CDR3 region: CASRPTSGSGWYQETQYF. DNA of the CDR3: TGTGCCAGCAGGCCGACTAGTGGTAGCGGGTGGTACCAAGAGACCCAGTACTTC.